This TCR beta chain was identified in a study of shared clonotypes between healthy human individuals. Notes on this clone: The same CDR3 is also encoded by other DNA sequences in this sample.

CD45RA+ naive and CD45RA-negative memory subsets were separated from CD4+ cells. Sequencing was performed with immunoSEQ multiplex PCR; in TCRdb, only in-frame clones are kept and a portion is missing. The table lists over a million clones, around three quarters of them singletons. Losses at the gene ends were 0 bases for V and 2 bases for J; bases not matched to a gene: 1. The CDR3 covers 16 residues. Per the germline V gene, CDR1 is SGHRS and CDR2 is YFSETQ. This sequence was found in a man younger than 35 in good health. Some clones in this sample may be carry-over from other donors' samples. The specimen was memory CD4+ T cells from PBMCs. Indicated subset: CD45RA-negative fraction. V is TRBV5-1 and J is TRBJ2-3, with 12 bases matching TRBD2. CDR3 DNA sequence: TGCGCCAGCAGCTTGGGACTAGCGGGAGTCACAGATACGCAGTATTTT. Translated, it gives CASSLGLAGVTDTQYF.